This is a list of T cell receptor beta chains from one sample in a study of cytomegalovirus exposure and HLA in healthy donors. Repertoires were generated with immunoSEQ multiplex PCR, while TCRdb's copy carries only in-frame clones and drops some. This sample has about 130,000 clones; about 80% occur once, and the top ten carry 3.6%. Sequencing was performed on PBMCs. The receptors were sampled from a man aged 35-49 years in good health and CMV-seronegative. CDR3s include the opening cysteine and the closing phenylalanine or tryptophan. A D gene is named only where the DNA matches it firmly. Rows may omit the clone size; those that give it use once, few, many or a size class.

>-|-|TRBV4-3|TRBJ2-7
CASSQEQSFSYEQYF
TGCGCCAGCAGCCAAGAACAGTCTTTCTCCTACGAGCAGTACTTC
>few|-|TRBV6-6|TRBJ1-5
CASSTGGFNQPQHF
TGTGCCAGCAGTACTGGGGGCTTCAATCAGCCCCAGCATTTT
>once|TRBD1|TRBV6-6|TRBJ2-7
CASSVDGTELLQQYF
TGTGCCAGCAGCGTAGACGGGACAGAACTACTCCAGCAGTACTTC
>-|-|TRBV5-1|TRBJ2-7
CASSLRRGAHEQYF
TGCGCCAGCAGCCTACGCAGGGGCGCCCACGAGCAGTACTTC
>-|TRBD1|TRBV27|TRBJ1-2
CASSIRLDRGNGYTF
TGTGCCAGCAGTATTAGACTCGACAGGGGTAATGGCTACACCTTC
>-|-|TRBV20-1|TRBJ2-7
CSARSTYEQYF
TGCAGTGCTAGAAGTACTTACGAGCAGTACTTC
>-|-|TRBV21-1|TRBJ1-2
CATESPAGSGYGYTF
TGTGCCACCGAGTCCCCCGCAGGGTCAGGGTATGGCTACACCTTC
>-|TRBD1|TRBV29-1|TRBJ2-2
CSAVRDRNTGELFF
TGCAGCGCGGTCCGGGACAGGAACACCGGGGAGCTGTTTTTT
>-|TRBD1|TRBV7-9|TRBJ2-2
CASSSMLTGGTGELFF
TGTGCCAGCAGCTCAATGTTGACAGGGGGTACCGGGGAGCTGTTTTTT
>-|-|TRBV4-1|TRBJ2-1
CASSQEKPRGRQFF
TGCGCCAGCAGCCAAGAAAAACCCAGGGGAAGGCAGTTCTTC
>-|-|TRBV5-5|TRBJ1-1
CASRQGPGVTEAFF
TGTGCCAGCAGACAAGGCCCAGGGGTTACTGAAGCTTTCTTT
>-|TRBD1|TRBV11-2|TRBJ1-6
CASSLYGTANSPLHF
TGTGCCAGCAGTCTATACGGGACAGCAAATTCACCCCTCCACTTT
>-|-|TRBV19|TRBJ1-6
CASSMLPGSGEPTLHF
TGTGCCAGTAGTATGCTGCCGGGTTCCGGGGAACCTACCCTCCACTTT
>-|TRBD1|TRBV4-1|TRBJ2-6
CASSPRQGFGANVLTF
TGCGCCAGCAGCCCCCGACAGGGCTTCGGGGCCAACGTCCTGACCTTC
>-|-|TRBV5-8|TRBJ1-6
CASSLAGWSPLHF
TGTGCCAGCAGCTTGGCCGGGTGGTCACCCCTCCACTTT
>few|-|TRBV5-1|TRBJ2-3
CASSLSAGTLTDTQYF
TGCGCCAGCAGCTTGTCCGCGGGGACTTTAACAGATACGCAGTATTTT
>few|-|TRBV7-9|TRBJ1-4
CASSPVGRGRGEKLFF
TGTGCCAGCAGCCCAGTGGGCAGGGGTCGGGGTGAAAAACTGTTTTTT
>-|-|TRBV7-7|TRBJ2-5
CASSHRGGPETQYF
TGTGCCAGCAGCCACAGGGGAGGTCCAGAGACCCAGTACTTC
>-|TRBD1|TRBV27|TRBJ1-4
CASSQTGDNEKLFF
TGTGCCAGCAGCCAAACAGGGGATAATGAAAAACTGTTTTTT
>-|-|TRBV6-4|TRBJ2-1
CASSRNRLSGNEQFF
TGTGCCAGCAGTCGTAACCGACTATCAGGCAATGAGCAGTTCTTC
>-|-|TRBV13|TRBJ1-1
CASSSFSHGPGGADTEAFF
TGTGCCAGCAGCTCTTTCAGCCACGGACCGGGGGGCGCGGACACTGAAGCTTTCTTT
>-|-|TRBV4-3|TRBJ2-1
CASSQDRAGGNEQFF
TGCGCCAGCAGCCAAGATCGCGCTGGCGGCAATGAGCAGTTCTTC
>-|TRBD1|TRBV15|TRBJ1-2
CATSRDLGTGGTNDGYTF
TGTGCCACCAGCAGAGATCTCGGGACAGGGGGCACGAATGATGGCTACACCTTC
>-|TRBD1|TRBV27|TRBJ2-7
CASSFGQAISYEQYF
TGTGCCAGCAGTTTTGGACAGGCCATCTCCTACGAGCAGTACTTC
>-|-|TRBV10-2|TRBJ2-7
CASSEVQGISSYEQYF
TGCGCCAGCAGTGAAGTTCAGGGGATCAGCTCCTACGAGCAGTACTTC
>once|-|TRBV9|TRBJ1-4
CASSKGRGDEKLFF
TGTGCCAGCAGCAAAGGAAGGGGTGATGAAAAACTGTTTTTT
>-|-|TRBV7-2|TRBJ1-2
CASSDRTEYGYTF
TGTGCCAGCAGCGATCGGACAGAGTATGGCTACACCTTC
>-|-|TRBV10-3|TRBJ2-3
CAISEGGTTGTDTQYF
TGTGCCATCAGTGAAGGGGGAACCACAGGCACAGATACGCAGTATTTT
>-|-|TRBV7-9|TRBJ1-2
CASSPNTKGGYGYTF
TGTGCCAGCAGCCCGAACACCAAAGGCGGCTATGGCTACACCTTC
>-|-|TRBV19|TRBJ2-6
CASSIVGQGSGANVLTF
TGTGCCAGTAGTATAGTTGGGCAGGGCTCTGGGGCCAACGTCCTGACTTTC
>-|-|TRBV29-1|TRBJ1-2
CSPKGGLWLYTF
TGCAGCCCCAAAGGGGGTTTGTGGCTTTACACCTTC
>-|-|TRBV21-1|TRBJ1-1
CASSRIPFSGTGTFF
TGTGCCAGCAGCAGAATTCCTTTTTCCGGGACAGGGACTTTCTTT